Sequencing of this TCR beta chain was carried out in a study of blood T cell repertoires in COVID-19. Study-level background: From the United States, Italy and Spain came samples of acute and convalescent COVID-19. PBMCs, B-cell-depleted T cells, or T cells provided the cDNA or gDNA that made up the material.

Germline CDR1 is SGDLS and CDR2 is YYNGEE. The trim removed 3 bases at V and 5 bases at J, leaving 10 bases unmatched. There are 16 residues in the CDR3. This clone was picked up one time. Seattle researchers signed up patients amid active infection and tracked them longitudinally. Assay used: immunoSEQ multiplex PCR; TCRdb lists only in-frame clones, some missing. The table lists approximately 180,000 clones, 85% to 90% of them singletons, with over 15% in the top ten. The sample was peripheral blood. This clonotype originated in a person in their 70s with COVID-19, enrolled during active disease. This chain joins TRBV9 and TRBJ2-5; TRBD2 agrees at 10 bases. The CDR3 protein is CASSASDSGGRETQYF. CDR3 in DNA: TGTGCCAGCAGCGCATCCGATAGCGGGGGGAGGGAGACCCAGTACTTC.